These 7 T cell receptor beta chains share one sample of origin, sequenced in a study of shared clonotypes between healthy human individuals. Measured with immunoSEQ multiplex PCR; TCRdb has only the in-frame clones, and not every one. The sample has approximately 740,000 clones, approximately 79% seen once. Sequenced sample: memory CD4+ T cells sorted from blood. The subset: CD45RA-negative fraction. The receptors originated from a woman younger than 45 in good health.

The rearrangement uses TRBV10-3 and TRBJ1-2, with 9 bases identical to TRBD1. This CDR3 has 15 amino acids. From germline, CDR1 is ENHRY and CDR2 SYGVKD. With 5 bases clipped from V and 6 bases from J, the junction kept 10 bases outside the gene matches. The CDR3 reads CAISSGQGRTDGYTF. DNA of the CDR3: TGTGCCATCAGTAGCGGACAGGGGAGGACGGATGGCTACACCTTC.

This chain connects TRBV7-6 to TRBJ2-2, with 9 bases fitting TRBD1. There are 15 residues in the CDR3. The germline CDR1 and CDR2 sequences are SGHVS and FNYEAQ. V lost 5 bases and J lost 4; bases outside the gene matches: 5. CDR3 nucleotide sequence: TGTGCCAGCAGCCTGGGACAGGGTAGCACCGGGGAGCTGTTTTTT. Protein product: CASSLGQGSTGELFF.

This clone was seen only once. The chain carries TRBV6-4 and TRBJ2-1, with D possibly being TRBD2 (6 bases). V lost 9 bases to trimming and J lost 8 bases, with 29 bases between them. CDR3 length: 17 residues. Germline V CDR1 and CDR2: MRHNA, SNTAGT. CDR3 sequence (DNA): TGTGCCAGTACCTTTCCAGCATGGGACTGGTGTGTCTATGAGCAGTTCTTC. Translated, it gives CASTFPAWDWCVYEQFF.

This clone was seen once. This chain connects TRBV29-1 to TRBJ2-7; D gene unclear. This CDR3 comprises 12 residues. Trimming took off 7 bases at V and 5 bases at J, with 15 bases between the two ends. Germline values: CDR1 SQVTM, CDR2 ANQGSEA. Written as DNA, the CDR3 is TGCAGCGCCAAAGGCCCCCGGGACGAGCAGTACTTC. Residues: CSAKGPRDEQYF.

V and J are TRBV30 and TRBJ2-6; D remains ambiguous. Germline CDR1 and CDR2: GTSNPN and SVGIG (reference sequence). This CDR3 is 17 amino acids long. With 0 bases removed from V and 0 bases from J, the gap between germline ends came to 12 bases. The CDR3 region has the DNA TGTGCCTGGAGTGTGGGCGCAAGACTCTCTGGGGCCAACGTCCTGACTTTC. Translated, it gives CAWSVGARLSGANVLTF.

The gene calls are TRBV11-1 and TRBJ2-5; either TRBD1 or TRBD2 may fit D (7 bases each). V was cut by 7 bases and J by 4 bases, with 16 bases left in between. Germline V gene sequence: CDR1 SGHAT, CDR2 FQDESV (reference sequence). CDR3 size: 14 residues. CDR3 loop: CASKDPGGAETQYF. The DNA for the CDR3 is TGTGCCAGCAAGGACCCAGGGGGGGCAGAGACCCAGTACTTC.

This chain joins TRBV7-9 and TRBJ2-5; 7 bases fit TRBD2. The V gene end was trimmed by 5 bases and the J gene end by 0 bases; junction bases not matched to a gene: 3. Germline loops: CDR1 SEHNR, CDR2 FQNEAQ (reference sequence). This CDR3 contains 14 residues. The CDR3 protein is CASSQTSDQETQYF. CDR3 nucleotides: TGTGCCAGCAGCCAAACTAGCGACCAAGAGACCCAGTACTTC.